This T cell receptor (beta chain) was recovered during a study of blood T cells in healthy people across ages (dated by TCRdb to about 2015). Context from the whole study: In model experiments, roughly one uniquely barcoded TCR beta cDNA molecule per two T cells was captured by template switching. Using deep sequencing normalized with unique cDNA molecular identifiers, the study measured how TCR beta repertoire diversity changes with age. Four age groups were formed from the donors: young (average roughly 15 years), middle-aged (approximately 40), aged (62) and long-lived (around 82). To avoid experimental bias, donors of different ages were spread randomly across the sequencing lanes. The study analyzed two additional independent replicas of 1 million unique cDNA reads from the same blood draw for two donors, one aged 18 to 30 and one aged 80 or older.

The donors were 40 or so Caucasian individuals from Russia, aged roughly 6 to 90 years, who were systemically healthy. Ten milliliters of peripheral blood were collected from each donor into EDTA-treated Vacutainer tubes. Ficoll-Paque density-gradient centrifugation was used to isolate PBMCs, with at least 7 million obtained per sample. Trizol reagent was used to extract total RNA from PBMCs, with at least 5.5 micrograms per sample. For every donor, flow cytometry on a PBMC aliquot measured the percentage of naive CD45RAhigh/CD27high T cells. Only a few counts were recorded for this clonotype. Its antigen is unknown. No base quality values were provided; no much bigger clone lies one nucleotide off. The library was obtained by 5' RACE. For sequencing, an Illumina HiSeq 2500 was employed. The second PCR ran for about 6 to 11 cycles and used a J-beta primer mix along with a sample-barcoded 5' primer. A template-switch 5' adaptor carrying 12 random nucleotides introduced a unique molecular identifier onto each TCR beta cDNA molecule. Each sample yielded at least 2.5 million CDR3-containing paired-end reads. All of the RNA was converted into first-strand cDNA using the Mint cDNA synthesis kit, with a TRBC-specific oligonucleotide serving as the primer. After uracil-DNA glycosylase treatment, a first 18-cycle PCR used universal primers M1SS and BC2_uni_R on all cDNA. The original pipeline was this. Normalization of each sample was performed by random selection of 1 million high-quality reads, each carrying a distinct molecular identifier. Instead of being binned into consensus sequences, reads that shared molecular identifiers were thrown out. CDR3 identification, clonotype clustering and error correction used MiTCR with a Q25 quality threshold and the strictest error-elimination algorithm. A nonparametric unseen species model with Euler transformation was used to estimate a lower bound on total TCR beta diversity. In-frame beta chains were kept once TCRdb had trimmed the public reads at Q25 with fastp and called clones with MiXCR. Duplicate CDR3 protein sequences are folded into a single record with the most common DNA and genes. The V and J calls follow TCRdb's processing rather than the paper's. Recorded for this sample are roughly 1,700,000 distinct CDR3 sequences; approximately 28% of them occurred a single time. Roughly 8.2% of the sample is in the top ten clones.

Points the paper makes about the study in general: Because profiling used bulk unsorted PBMCs, naive and antigen-experienced compartments could not be compared conclusively. Compared with the aged group, the long-lived group had more naive CD4+ T cells, fewer expanded clones and increased TCR diversity, suggesting age selection. Estimates of total diversity based on one million sequenced T cells were considered lower bounds and underestimates. Donor CMV infection status was unknown, potentially confounding age-related changes in expanded clonotypes. Observed TCR beta diversity correlated strongly with the percentage of naive T cells measured by flow cytometry. As age increased, observed TCR beta diversity per million T cells dropped in a roughly linear way, and a significant reduction was already evident by age around 41.

The CDR3 starts with the cysteine, ends with the phenylalanine, and has 15 residues. The retained sequence is limited to the CDR3, 45 bases, with the frame set at the first base. In the germline V gene, CDR1 corresponds to SGHDN and CDR2 to FVKESK. At the junction V is shortened by 2 bases and J by 2 bases; bases outside the gene matches: 5. The material sequenced was blood. The chain is made from TRBV14 and TRBJ2-7, with TRBD2 matching 8 junction bases. The clonotype originates from a woman aged 25-40 years in good health. The sequenced DNA: TGTGCCAGCAGCCAAACTAGCGGTCCTACCTACGAGCAGTACTTC. Translation gives CASSQTSGPTYEQYF.